Sequencing of this T cell receptor (beta chain) was carried out in a study of cytomegalovirus exposure and HLA in healthy donors. Assay used: immunoSEQ multiplex PCR; TCRdb lists only in-frame clones, some missing. The sample records around 190,000 clones, 86% being singletons. The trim removed 0 bases at V and 7 bases at J, leaving 10 bases unmatched. There are 18 residues in the CDR3. Germline V gene data show CDR1 as LNHDA and CDR2 as SQIVND (reference sequence). Sequencing input: PBMCs. The chain is built from TRBV19 and TRBJ2-3, with 13 bases aligning to TRBD2. The clonotype originates from a woman in her late teens or twenties in good health and CMV-seronegative. In DNA, the CDR3 is TGTGCCAGTAGTATAGATCCCCCCGGACTAGCGGGAGTCCATACGCAGTATTTT. It specifies CASSIDPPGLAGVHTQYF.